This T cell receptor (beta chain) was profiled in a study of blood T cell repertoires in COVID-19 (dated by TCRdb to 2019 to 2021). Turning to the overall study: Samples from collaborators originated in the United States, Italy and Spain and spanned both the acute and convalescent phases of COVID-19. The material from the prospective study consisted of cDNA or gDNA derived from T cells, B-cell-depleted T cells, or PBMCs. Deeply sampled blood TCRbeta repertoires from subjects exposed to, actively infected with, or recovered from COVID-19 were included in the dataset. The repertoires were made available in a free public database intended to serve as a resource for research on the immune response to SARS-CoV-2. The samples were drawn from the first 160 participants of the ongoing ImmuneRACE study and from 1,254 subjects provided by 6 global collaborators. Nearly every sample came with metadata listing a de-identified subject ID, COVID-19 status, age in years and sex. Where HLA class I and class II types were available, the types were taken from metadata supplied by the sample provider, not from assay-based typing.

Cut back by 5 bases and 4 bases, the V and J ends lie 9 bases apart. The CDR3, from cysteine to phenylalanine, totals 12 residues. The sequence is cut down to CDR3 DNA, 36 bases in frame from base 1. For CDR1 and CDR2, the germline V gene (reference sequence) lists LNHDA and SQIVND. Whole blood was collected in K2EDTA tubes by collaborating institutions according to the institutions' own protocols. For TCRbeta analysis, collaborators shipped samples as frozen whole blood, isolated PBMCs, or DNA extracted from either of those sample types. General conclusions and limits of the study: How much clinical and demographic metadata was included differed by source and by participant, and the metadata was provided uncurated.

TCRbeta CDR3 regions were amplified from genomic DNA using the immunoSEQ Assay, a bias-controlled multiplex PCR. Per the authors' processing: Nucleated cell counts per sample were estimated from amplification of reference gene primers within the assay. Sequence reads were collapsed and filtered to measure the absolute abundance of every unique TCRbeta CDR3 rearrangement. For each sample, productive Simpson clonality was calculated as the square root of Simpson's diversity index across productive rearrangements. The immuneACCESS repertoire file appears here via TCRdb, limited to in-frame rearrangements. These files lack a portion of the clones; in checked studies, under half of the deficit traces to unresolved V genes, and the cause of the others is not known. The D gene and trimming were derived from the DNA, and the V and J assignments and clone size from that table. The sample table contains some 100,000 clones; only one count was recorded for around 87% of them. Over 7% of the sample rests with the top ten.

On this clone: Its antigen remains unidentified. No much larger clone exists at a distance of one base, and base qualities are not known.

The sample comprised peripheral blood. The TCR was taken from a human donor in a cohort sampled during active COVID-19. Rearrangement joined TRBV19 to TRBJ2-7, with TRBD2 perhaps the D gene, on 6 matching bases. The CDR3 region: CASSSEGYEQYF. The DNA sequence follows: TGTGCCAGTAGTTCGGAGGGGTACGAGCAGTACTTC.